This T cell receptor beta chain was obtained from a study of PD-L1 blockade in urothelial cancer (dated by TCRdb to the late 2010s). About the study as a whole: Therapy was started around 2014 for all patients, and atezolizumab 1,200 mg was administered intravenously every 3 weeks. About 90% of the roughly 29 patients were identified as males with urothelial cancer of bladder origin, and a prior smoking history was reported by 18 of 29 patients. Pretreatment tumor samples and matched peripheral blood, collected serially before and after atezolizumab treatment, underwent TCR sequencing. Patients had an ECOG performance status of 0 or 1 and had received between 0 and 3 prior chemotherapy regimens. About 10 patients achieved durable clinical benefit and approximately 19 did not. Blood samples were analyzed 3 weeks after the start of treatment (second dose) and 6 weeks after the start of treatment. Blood samples gave median yields of approximately 130,000 T cells and 65,000 to 85,000 unique TCRs, along with a median clonality of around 0.075. Some 30 patients had pretreatment blood TCR-seq, roughly 24 had at least one posttreatment blood collection, and roughly 24 had tumor TCR-seq. In the same patients, pretreatment tumors underwent whole exome sequencing and RNA sequencing in addition to TCR sequencing. The study, an exploratory multi-omic analysis, examined somatic, immune and clinical correlates of response to PD-L1 blockade with atezolizumab in urothelial cancer. Durable clinical benefit was defined as a progression-free survival longer than 6 months, and TCR features were additionally tested against progression-free survival and overall survival. What the work shows at the level of the full study, not this receptor alone: Because the sample size was small (n of about 31) and many of the analyses were exploratory, the results are meant to be hypothesis-generating. Patients with durable benefit showed greater expansion of tumor-associated TCR clones in peripheral blood 3 weeks after starting treatment (n of about 20, p = 0.022). A pretreatment peripheral blood TCR clonality below the median was linked to improved progression-free and overall survival.

Each PCR received spiked-in synthetic TCR analog templates so that absolute template abundance could be estimated from read counts. The immunoSEQ assay used bias-controlled V and J gene primers to amplify TCRbeta CDR3 regions from genomic DNA. Sequencing of rearranged TCRbeta segments was done at approximately 20X coverage. As for how the authors treated the data: Clustering was used to correct sequencing errors, and CDR3s were annotated against IMGT to assign V, D and J genes. Downstream analyses used only productive TCRbeta rearrangements, leaving out any out-of-frame or stop-codon sequences. Clonality was computed as one minus Shannon entropy normalized by the log of the number of unique productive sequences. Clones differing between time points or between blood and tumor were identified by Fisher's exact test with Benjamini-Hochberg correction at adjusted p below 0.01. The clones in this table, taken by TCRdb from immuneACCESS, are in-frame only. Not every clone is retained; where verified, under half of the shortfall comes from an unresolved V gene, and the cause of the rest is unknown. V, J and clone size reflect that table, while D and trimming were determined from the DNA. Recorded for this sample are 55,000 to 80,000 clones; under 90% of them occurred a single time. The top ten hold 3% to 4% of the sample.

The meaning of the sample's time point label: pretreatment peripheral blood. The cohort comprised nearly 30 patients with locally advanced or metastatic urothelial carcinoma treated at Memorial Sloan Kettering on a trial protocol. Peripheral blood mononuclear cells were collected pretreatment and during treatment, with between 1 and 8 total time points obtained per patient. The Qiagen DNeasy Blood extraction kit was used to purify genomic DNA from total PBMCs and tumor samples. PBMCs were collected pretreatment and during treatment, and were isolated and stored as previously described. With respect to this clone: Its antigen remains unidentified. Qualities for individual bases were not recorded, and no much larger clone is one base off.

Spanning cysteine to phenylalanine, the CDR3 consists of 15 amino acids. Just the 45-base CDR3 DNA is kept, in frame starting at base 1. CDR1 MDHEN and CDR2 SYDVKM were looked up in the germline V gene. V and J lose 9 bases and 0 bases, and a span of 15 bases separates them. The chain was built from TRBV28 and TRBJ1-3; the D gene cannot be resolved reliably. Sequenced material: PBMCs, taken around atezolizumab (anti-PD-L1) treatment. The receptor was isolated from a man in his sixties or seventies with urothelial cancer. The DNA reads as follows: TGTGCCAGTTGGACCGACGGGAACTCTGGAAACACCATATATTTT. It translates as CASWTDGNSGNTIYF.